This TCR beta chain was obtained from a study of T cells in Graves' hyperthyroidism and ophthalmopathy. General study results and limits: Most thyroid clonotypes expanded above 0.001 were also detected in blood.

The CDR3 is 13 residues long. Germline V lookup: CDR1 SGHRS, CDR2 YFSETQ. As regards this clonotype: Antigen specificity is unknown. Given a much more abundant clone one base away, this may be a read error.

Researchers took RNA transcripts and amplified the TCR beta CDR3 regions from them. During a first-round RT-PCR of the TCR CDR3, the HTBI primer set was used. Each CDR3 protein gets one entry after TCRdb re-called the multiplex PCR reads with MiXCR. The sample carries hundreds of thousands of distinct CDR3 sequences, 35% to 45% recorded once. This TCR was sampled from a young man with Graves' hyperthyroidism. Sequences were obtained from blood. V usage is TRBV5-1 and J usage is TRBJ2-7, with 9 bases identical to TRBD1. The CDR3 bases are TGTGCCACTTCCGGGACAGGGACCTACGAGCAGTACTTC. This encodes CATSGTGTYEQYF.